The 25 T cell receptor beta chains below come from one sample, sequenced in a study of cytomegalovirus exposure and HLA in healthy donors. PCR primers comprised 60 Vbeta and 13 Jbeta primers. Assay: immunoSEQ multiplex PCR; the TCRdb copy retains only in-frame clones and omits some. This sample has about 180,000 clones, with roughly 80% found just once. Sequenced input: PBMCs. These TCRs come from a man aged 35 to 55 in good health and CMV-seronegative.

The chain is built from TRBV5-6 and TRBJ1-2; D remains ambiguous. The V and J ends lost 6 bases and 3 bases respectively, with 18 bases between them. CDR3 length equals 15 residues. CDR1 and CDR2 from the germline V gene are SGHDT and YYEEEE. The CDR3 DNA reads TGTGCCAGCATCCGTGGGTTCGGGGAAGACTATGGCTACACCTTC. Amino acids: CASIRGFGEDYGYTF.

This chain links TRBV10-1 with TRBJ1-1; D remains unclear. The CDR3 length is 13 residues. In germline, CDR1 is WNHNN, CDR2 SYGVQD (reference sequence). Deletions cut 3 bases from V and 1 base from J, with 6 bases between. The CDR3 region is CASSDRSNTEAFF. In DNA, the CDR3 is TGCGCCAGCAGTGACAGGTCGAACACTGAAGCTTTCTTT.

Here the CDR3 reads CASSLAQVESPLHF. CDR3 bases: TGTGCCAGCAGCTTGGCACAGGTTGAGTCACCCCTCCACTTT. The genes are TRBV7-8 and TRBJ1-6; D might be TRBD1 (5 bases). The germline V and J ends were trimmed by 3 bases and 10 bases, with 13 bases remaining between them. The CDR3 is made up of 14 amino acids. Germline V lookup: CDR1 SGHVS, CDR2 FQNEAQ.

This chain connects TRBV7-9 to TRBJ2-1, with D maybe TRBD1 (5 bases). V shed 3 bases and J shed 2 bases, with 8 bases lying between them. CDR1 SEHNR and CDR2 FQNEAQ come from the germline V gene (reference sequence). The CDR3 length is 14 residues. Written as DNA, the CDR3 is TGTGCCAGCAGCTTGGGGCGGCCCTACAATGAGCAGTTCTTC. Translated: CASSLGRPYNEQFF.

The rearrangement uses TRBV7-2 and TRBJ2-3; TRBD2 agrees at 13 bases. This CDR3 has 15 residues. V was pared by 5 bases and J by 4 bases, with 3 bases of the junction left unmatched. Germline V lookup: CDR1 SGHTA, CDR2 FQGNSA. CDR3: CASSPTSGGADTQYF. In DNA form, the CDR3 reads TGTGCCAGCAGCCCTACTAGCGGGGGGGCAGATACGCAGTATTTT.

The chain couples TRBV7-6 to TRBJ1-5; TRBD1 is a possible D gene (5 bases). In germline, CDR1 is SGHVS, CDR2 FNYEAQ. V lost 1 base to trimming and J lost 4 bases, with 11 bases between them. This CDR3 comprises 15 residues. CDR3 sequence (DNA): TGTGCCAGCAGCTTAGGGCAGGGTTTTAATCAGCCCCAGCATTTT. Its protein is CASSLGQGFNQPQHF.

The rearrangement joins TRBV18 to TRBJ2-1; 7 bases fit TRBD2. V lost 3 bases and J lost 6; bases outside the gene matches: 11. CDR3 length equals 16 residues. Germline V CDR1 and CDR2: KGHSH, LQKENI. The CDR3 DNA is TGTGCCAGCTCACCCTCAGGACTAGTCCCGGGCAATGAGCAGTTCTTC. Protein: CASSPSGLVPGNEQFF.

This clone was seen once. V is TRBV5-4 and J is TRBJ2-7; 7 nucleotides line up with TRBD1. The V gene's germline CDR1 is SGHNT and CDR2 YYREEE (reference sequence). The CDR3 length is 12 residues. Unmatched junction bases numbered 0, after V lost 3 bases and J lost 3 bases. The CDR3 nucleotides read TGTGCCAGCAGCTGGGACAGCTACGAGCAGTACTTC. Protein sequence: CASSWDSYEQYF.

This chain joins TRBV6-5 and TRBJ2-5, with unresolved D. Between the trimmed V and J ends, which lost 2 bases and 7 bases, there was a span of 11 bases. The CDR3 is made up of 13 amino acids. Germline CDR1 and CDR2: MNHEY and SVGAGI. CDR3 sequence (DNA): TGTGCCAGCAGTTACGGTCTAGATGGGACCCAGTACTTC. As protein: CASSYGLDGTQYF.

V gene TRBV10-1 combines with J gene TRBJ1-2; D ambiguous. CDR3 length: 13 residues. V was shortened by 6 bases and J by 3 bases, with 11 bases between the two germline ends. Per the germline V gene, CDR1 is WNHNN and CDR2 is SYGVQD (reference sequence). The CDR3 loop reads CASSTGRDYGYTF. The CDR3 nucleotides are TGCGCCAGCAGCACCGGGAGAGACTATGGCTACACCTTC.

This clone was seen a single time. J is TRBJ2-5 and V is TRBV30; 12 bases match TRBD2. The junction had 7 bases not matched to a gene; V was cut back by 3 bases and J by 5 bases. This CDR3 is 15 amino acids long. Germline lookup yields CDR1 GTSNPN and CDR2 SVGIG (reference sequence). CDR3 region: CAWSLGGLAGETQYF. In DNA, the CDR3 is TGTGCCTGGAGCTTGGGGGGACTAGCGGGCGAGACCCAGTACTTC.

The chain joins TRBV2 to TRBJ2-4; tentative D call: TRBD2 (7 bases). This CDR3 comprises 15 residues. The germline CDR1 and CDR2 sequences are SNHLY and FYNNEI. The germline V and J ends were trimmed by 3 bases and 4 bases, with 13 bases remaining between them. The CDR3 is CASSEGGQTKNIQYF. DNA of the CDR3: TGTGCCAGCAGTGAGGGGGGGCAAACAAAAAACATTCAGTACTTC.

This clone was counted a single time. Germline and junction disagree at one end, which may indicate a read error. DNA of the CDR3: TGCGCCAGCAGAGCCCCCGGGGGTGTAGCAGTCCACTTC. It translates to CASRAPGGVAVHF. The chain has TRBV4-1 and TRBJ2-7; D might be TRBD2 (6 bases). The germline CDR1 and CDR2 sequences are MGHRA and YSYEKL. The CDR3 spans 13 residues.

This clone appeared a few times. The chain carries TRBV11-3 and TRBJ2-7, with 8 bases identical to TRBD2. Trimming took 0 bases from V and 6 from J; bases not matched to a gene: 13. The CDR3 covers 17 residues. Looked up from germline, CDR1 is SGHNT and CDR2 is YENEEA. CDR3 residues: CASSLDRVGGRSREQYF. The CDR3 DNA reads as TGTGCCAGCAGCTTAGATCGGGTCGGCGGGAGGTCTCGCGAGCAGTACTTC.

The CDR3 protein is CASSSPLSPLHF. In DNA form, the CDR3 reads TGCGCCAGCAGCTCCCCTTTATCACCCCTCCACTTT. V usage is TRBV10-2 and J usage is TRBJ1-6; D gene unclear. CDR1 and CDR2 from the germline V gene are WSHSY and SAAADI. The CDR3 loop spans 12 amino acids. The germline V and J ends were trimmed by 6 bases and 10 bases, with 10 bases remaining between them.

The rearrangement uses TRBV7-2 and TRBJ1-1; TRBD1 agrees at 8 bases. Germline V lookup: CDR1 SGHTA, CDR2 FQGNSA. With 6 bases clipped from V and 4 bases from J, the junction kept 7 bases outside the gene matches. The CDR3 consists of 14 residues. CDR3 DNA: TGTGCCAGCAGTCTCAGGGGGCGCAGCACTGAAGCTTTCTTT. Translating it yields CASSLRGRSTEAFF.

This chain joins TRBV9 and TRBJ2-2; TRBD1 is a possible D gene (7 bases). The V end was cut by 0 bases, the J end by 3 bases, with 12 bases between. CDR1 SGDLS and CDR2 YYNGEE come from the germline V gene. This CDR3 is built from 16 residues. The CDR3 spells CASSVAPRGDTGELFF. The CDR3 coding sequence is TGTGCCAGCAGCGTAGCCCCCAGGGGGGACACCGGGGAGCTGTTTTTT.

This clone has more than one count but fewer than ten. The chain couples TRBV2 to TRBJ2-7; D is uncertain. This CDR3 is built from 11 residues. The V gene's germline CDR1 is SNHLY and CDR2 FYNNEI. The V end lost 5 bases, the J end lost 3 bases, and 5 bases lay between the germline ends. The CDR3 DNA reads as TGTGCCAGCAGTCCCTACTACGAGCAGTACTTC. Its translation: CASSPYYEQYF.

V gene TRBV7-6 combines with J gene TRBJ1-1; possible D gene TRBD1, 5 bases. CDR3 length equals 13 residues. Trimming removed 6 bases from V and 3 bases from J, with 11 bases in between. Germline V gene sequence: CDR1 SGHVS, CDR2 FNYEAQ. The CDR3 spells CASSAGLHTEAFF. DNA of the CDR3: TGTGCCAGCAGTGCAGGGCTTCACACTGAAGCTTTCTTT.

The CDR3 sequence is CASSVDRNEQFF. In DNA, the CDR3 is TGTGCCAGCAGTGTAGACAGGAATGAGCAGTTCTTC. V and J are TRBV5-5 and TRBJ2-1; the D gene is possibly TRBD1 (6 bases). From germline, CDR1 is SGHKS and CDR2 YYEKEE (reference sequence). The CDR3 totals 12 residues. The ends were cut back, 5 bases at V and 7 bases at J, with 10 bases in the middle.

The J gene is TRBJ2-7, the V gene TRBV6-5, with D uncertain. The germline CDR1 and CDR2 sequences are MNHEY and SVGAGI. The CDR3 sequence is 15 residues long. Trimming removed 2 bases at V and 2 bases at J, with 13 bases between. This chain's CDR3 is CASSYEAASPYEQYF. CDR3 DNA sequence: TGTGCCAGCAGTTACGAGGCAGCCTCTCCCTACGAGCAGTACTTC.

This chain connects TRBV7-9 to TRBJ2-3; maybe TRBD1 (5 bases). V lost 4 bases and J 0 bases, leaving 8 bases between the germline ends. Germline V CDR1 and CDR2: SEHNR, FQNEAQ (reference sequence). CDR3 length: 14 amino acids. The CDR3 region has the DNA TGTGCCAGCAGCTACAGGCTAAGCACAGATACGCAGTATTTT. Amino acid sequence: CASSYRLSTDTQYF.

This clone has just a few counts. The V gene is TRBV5-6, the J gene TRBJ1-1, with D tentatively TRBD1 (5 bases). This CDR3 contains 12 residues. The germline CDR1 and CDR2 sequences are SGHDT and YYEEEE. The V end was cut by 2 bases, the J end by 10 bases, with 12 bases between. CDR3 loop: CASSLQWQGAFF. CDR3 DNA sequence: TGTGCCAGCAGCTTACAATGGCAGGGAGCTTTCTTT. Complete variable domain (other parts from reference TRBV5-6 and TRBJ1-1): DAGVTQSPTHLIKTRGQQVTLRCSPKSGHDTVSWYQQALGQGPQFIFQYYEEEERQRGNFPDRFSGHQFPNYSSELNVNALLLGDSALYLCASSLQWQGAFFGQGTRLTVV.

V usage is TRBV5-4 and J usage is TRBJ2-1; unclear D gene. Trimming left V 0 bases short and J 5 bases short, with 3 bases between. Germline assignment: CDR1 SGHNT and CDR2 YYREEE (reference sequence). This CDR3 comprises 12 residues. The CDR3 nucleotides are TGTGCCAGCAGCTTGGGAGACAATGAGCAGTTCTTC. Translating gives CASSLGDNEQFF.

The chain employs TRBV11-3 and TRBJ2-7; the match to TRBD2 covers 11 bases. The CDR3 sequence is 16 residues long. V dropped 3 bases and J dropped 2; count of bases not matched to a gene: 6. The V gene's germline CDR1 is SGHNT and CDR2 YENEEA. The CDR3 bases are TGTGCCAGCAGCTTTTTCGGGACTAGCGGCACCTACGAGCAGTACTTC. Its translation: CASSFFGTSGTYEQYF.